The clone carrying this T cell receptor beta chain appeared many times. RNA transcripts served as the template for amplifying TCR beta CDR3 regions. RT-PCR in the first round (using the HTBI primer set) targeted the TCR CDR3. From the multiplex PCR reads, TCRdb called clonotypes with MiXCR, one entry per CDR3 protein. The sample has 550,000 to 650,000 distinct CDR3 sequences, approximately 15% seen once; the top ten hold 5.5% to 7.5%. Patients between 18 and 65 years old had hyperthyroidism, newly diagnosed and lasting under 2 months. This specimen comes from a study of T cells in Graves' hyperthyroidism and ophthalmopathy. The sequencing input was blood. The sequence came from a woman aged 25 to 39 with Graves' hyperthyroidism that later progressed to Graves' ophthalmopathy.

The CDR3 bases are TGTGCCAGCAGCTCTAAGACAGGGGGAAATTCACCCCTCCACTTT. As protein: CASSSKTGGNSPLHF. The chain carries TRBV7-2 and TRBJ1-6, with 9 bases that match TRBD1. The junction had 5 bases not matched to a gene; V was cut back by 4 bases and J by 7 bases. This CDR3 contains 15 residues. From germline, CDR1 is SGHTA and CDR2 FQGNSA.